The source of this TCR beta chain is a study of blood T cell repertoires in COVID-19 (dated by TCRdb to 2019 to 2021). Study-level background: Samples from collaborators originated in the United States, Italy and Spain and spanned both the acute and convalescent phases of COVID-19. The material from the prospective study consisted of cDNA or gDNA derived from T cells, B-cell-depleted T cells, or PBMCs. Deeply sampled blood TCRbeta repertoires from subjects exposed to, actively infected with, or recovered from COVID-19 were included in the dataset. A freely available public database, intended as a resource for researchers studying the immune response to SARS-CoV-2, is where the repertoires were released. Samples came from the ongoing ImmuneRACE study (first 160 participants) plus 1,254 subjects from 6 global collaborators. A de-identified subject ID, COVID-19 status, age in years and sex were almost always included in the sample metadata. Where HLA class I and class II types were available, the types were taken from metadata supplied by the sample provider, not from assay-based typing.

The immunoSEQ Assay, a bias-controlled multiplex PCR, was used to amplify TCRbeta CDR3 regions from genomic DNA. From the authors' description of their analysis: Within the assay, amplification of reference gene primers was used to estimate how many nucleated cells each sample contained. To quantify the absolute abundance of each unique TCRbeta CDR3 rearrangement, sequence reads were collapsed and filtered. For each sample, productive Simpson clonality was calculated by taking the square root of Simpson's diversity index across productive rearrangements. The table was pulled from immuneACCESS by TCRdb, which kept in-frame rearrangements only. Such tables lose some clones; where checked, under half of the loss comes from unresolved V genes, and the rest has no known cause. V and J calls and clone size are as listed in that table; D and trimming were resolved from the DNA. Within this sample are 230,000 or so clones, with roughly 79% of them counted one time only. The leading ten clones occupy 6.5% to 9.5% of the sample.

A remark on this clone: Which antigen it targets is not known. No base quality information exists; no much larger clone differs at one position.

What the work shows at the level of the full study, not this receptor alone: Clinical and demographic metadata were provided uncurated, with the amount varying by source and participant.

At one collaborating source in Seattle, patients were enrolled during active infection and were followed longitudinally through the course of disease. The collaborating institutions used their own protocols to collect whole blood in K2EDTA tubes. For TCRbeta analysis, collaborators shipped samples as frozen whole blood, isolated PBMCs, or DNA extracted from either of those sample types. The clonotype comes from a woman at least 80 years old with COVID-19, enrolled during active disease. The sequenced material came from peripheral blood.

The CDR3 region: CASSSRTSGKDTQYF. The nucleotides read TGTGCCAGCAGCTCCCGGACTAGCGGGAAAGATACGCAGTATTTT. The rearrangement joined TRBV5-4 to TRBJ2-3; 12 bases in the middle match TRBD2. The germline V gene (reference sequence) supplies CDR1 SGHNT and CDR2 YYREEE. Trimming takes 3 bases off V and 5 bases off J; junction bases not matched to a gene: 4. The CDR3 starts with the cysteine, ends with the phenylalanine, and has 15 residues. Kept here is only the CDR3 DNA, which spans 45 bases and is read in frame from base 1.